The 27 T cell receptor beta chains below come from one sample, sequenced in a study of blood T cell repertoires in COVID-19. Assay: immunoSEQ multiplex PCR; the TCRdb copy retains only in-frame clones and omits some. The sample has some 250,000 clones; approximately 86% are singletons. The sample consisted of peripheral blood. These receptors all come from a woman aged 55-75 years with COVID-19, enrolled during active disease.

The rearrangement joins TRBV18 to TRBJ1-5; 10 bases are shared with TRBD1. The CDR3 is 14 residues long. CDR1 is KGHSH and CDR2 is LQKENI in the germline V gene. V was pared by 6 bases and J by 6 bases, with 5 bases of the junction left unmatched. This chain's CDR3 is CASSRDRGTQPQHF. The CDR3, as DNA: TGTGCCAGCTCGCGGGACAGGGGAACTCAGCCCCAGCATTTT.

This clone has more than one count but fewer than ten. Other DNA variants within this sample encode the same CDR3. J is TRBJ1-1 and V is TRBV12-3 or TRBV12-4; maybe TRBD1 (5 bases). The CDR3 has 13 residues. V was shortened by 5 bases and J by 3 bases, with 10 bases between the two germline ends. CDR3 in amino acids: CASSPRGYTEAFF. The CDR3 region has the DNA TGTGCCAGCAGTCCCCGGGGGTACACTGAAGCTTTCTTT.

The chain employs TRBV27 and TRBJ1-5; 7 bases line up with TRBD1. V was clipped by 5 bases and J by 2 bases; unmatched bases: 6. Germline CDR1 MNHEY, CDR2 SMNVEV (reference sequence). This CDR3 spans 15 amino acids. Here the CDR3 DNA reads TGTGCCAGCAGTCTCAGGGGGTTGGGCAATCAGCCCCAGCATTTT. Residues: CASSLRGLGNQPQHF.

The chain joins TRBV7-2 to TRBJ2-4; tentatively, D is TRBD1 (6 bases). V lost 3 bases and J lost 8, with 11 bases in between. Germline loops: CDR1 SGHTA, CDR2 FQGNSA. This CDR3 has 13 residues. The CDR3 DNA reads as TGTGCCAGCAGCTTCAGGGGCCGGGACATTCAGTACTTC. As protein: CASSFRGRDIQYF.

The chain couples TRBV30 to TRBJ1-2, with TRBD1 identical over 7 bases. Germline values: CDR1 GTSNPN, CDR2 SVGIG (reference sequence). This CDR3 spans 14 amino acids. V lost 5 bases and J lost 3; bases outside the gene matches: 9. The CDR3 loop reads CAWGSGGGHYGYTF. The CDR3 DNA is TGTGCCTGGGGGTCGGGAGGGGGCCACTATGGCTACACCTTC.

This chain links TRBV29-1 with TRBJ2-3; TRBD2 agrees at 11 bases. From germline, CDR1 is SQVTM and CDR2 ANQGSEA. J gave up 1 base and V 6 bases, and 6 bases lay outside the gene matches. The CDR3 spans 15 residues. CDR3 sequence (DNA): TGCAGCGTGGCCGGGACTAGCGGCCGCACAGATACGCAGTATTTT. Translation: CSVAGTSGRTDTQYF.

This clone was found once. The rearrangement uses TRBV5-1 and TRBJ2-3; D is perhaps TRBD2 (5 bases). Germline V lookup: CDR1 SGHRS, CDR2 YFSETQ. V was shortened by 10 bases and J by 2 bases, with 17 bases between the two germline ends. The CDR3 is made up of 14 amino acids. The CDR3 loop is CASHVGDYTDTQYF. The CDR3 DNA reads as TGCGCCTCCCATGTCGGAGACTACACAGATACGCAGTATTTT.

This clone was observed a few times. The rearrangement joins TRBV11-2 to TRBJ1-3; no firm D call. This CDR3 spans 12 amino acids. Looked up from germline, CDR1 is SGHAT and CDR2 is FQNNGV. The ends were cut back, 2 bases at V and 5 bases at J, with 4 bases in the middle. The DNA of the CDR3 is TGTGCCAGCAGCTTATGGCGAAACACCATATATTTT. Its protein is CASSLWRNTIYF.

This clone occurred once. The rearrangement joins TRBV6-6 to TRBJ1-2, with TRBD1 as a possible D gene (6 bases). This CDR3 has 15 residues. Trimming pared 2 bases from V and 4 bases from J, leaving 14 bases between. Germline CDR1 MNHNY, CDR2 SVGAGI (reference sequence). The CDR3 sequence is CASSYGGGAGYGYTF. CDR3 coding DNA: TGTGCCAGCAGTTACGGGGGGGGCGCTGGCTATGGCTACACCTTC.

This clone turned up a few times. The chain employs TRBV6-1 and TRBJ1-1, with a tentative D call TRBD1 (6 bases). The germline CDR1 and CDR2 sequences are MNHNS and SASEGT. The CDR3 loop spans 17 amino acids. Trimming took 2 bases from V and 1 from J, leaving 17 bases between them. The CDR3 is CASSESTGQGRNTEAFF. In nucleotides, the CDR3 is TGTGCCAGCAGTGAATCAACAGGGCAGGGGAGGAACACTGAAGCTTTCTTT.

The chain couples TRBV3-1 (or the pseudogene TRBV3-2) to TRBJ1-1, with D possibly matching TRBD1 (6 bases). The length of the CDR3 is 12 residues. V was trimmed by 5 bases and J by 5 bases, leaving 9 bases between them. The germline V gene has CDR1 LGHDT and CDR2 YNNKEL (reference sequence). CDR3 sequence reads: CASSKTGTEAFF. Written as DNA, the CDR3 is TGTGCCAGCAGCAAAACAGGGACTGAAGCTTTCTTT.

This clone was seen only once. V is TRBV28 and J is TRBJ2-7; the match to TRBD2 covers 7 bases. The CDR3 loop spans 12 amino acids. J gave up 3 bases and V 6 bases, and 2 bases lay outside the gene matches. In germline, CDR1 is MDHEN, CDR2 SYDVKM. The CDR3 loop reads CASRGLIYEQYF. DNA for the CDR3: TGTGCCAGCAGGGGACTAATCTACGAGCAGTACTTC.

V and J are TRBV4-1 and TRBJ2-1; 16 bases line up with TRBD2. The V segment lost 4 bases and the J segment 0 bases; nucleotides outside the gene matches: 9. This CDR3 is built from 20 residues. From germline, CDR1 is MGHRA and CDR2 YSYEKL. The CDR3 here is CASSPLPGLAGGSSYNEQFF. CDR3 DNA sequence: TGCGCCAGCAGCCCATTACCGGGACTAGCGGGAGGGAGCTCCTACAATGAGCAGTTCTTC.

The chain links TRBV5-1 to TRBJ2-4; D gene unclear. Germline-derived CDR1 and CDR2 are SGHRS and YFSETQ. This CDR3 has 15 residues. V lost 4 bases and J lost 0, with 11 bases in between. This chain's CDR3 is CASSPELLAKNIQYF. The CDR3 region has the DNA TGCGCCAGCAGCCCTGAGCTGCTAGCCAAAAACATTCAGTACTTC.

This chain links TRBV11-2 with TRBJ1-1; D gene uncertain. This CDR3 is 13 amino acids long. Trimming pared 0 bases from V and 6 bases from J, leaving 8 bases between. Germline loops: CDR1 SGHAT, CDR2 FQNNGV. The CDR3 here is CASSLEGRPEAFF. The DNA for the CDR3 is TGTGCCAGCAGCTTAGAGGGGAGACCTGAAGCTTTCTTT.

The chain has TRBV4-2 and TRBJ2-1, with TRBD2 matching over 9 bases. After removal of 0 bases from V and 4 bases from J, the junction contained 1 base not matched to a gene. The germline V gene encodes CDR1 LGHNA and CDR2 YNFKEQ. The CDR3 contains 15 residues. The CDR3 DNA reads TGTGCCAGCAGCCAAGAGAGCGGGGGGTACAATGAGCAGTTCTTC. Protein sequence: CASSQESGGYNEQFF.

This chain connects TRBV5-1 to TRBJ2-5; no definite D call. This CDR3 is 14 amino acids long. The V and J ends lost 7 bases and 2 bases respectively, with 15 bases between them. In germline, CDR1 is SGHRS, CDR2 YFSETQ. CDR3 DNA sequence: TGCGCCAGCTCGCCGAGGCAGCTACAAGAGACCCAGTACTTC. Translation: CASSPRQLQETQYF.

The V call is TRBV20-1, the J call TRBJ1-6, with 12 bases matching TRBD1. This CDR3 region has 13 residues. The ends lost 3 bases at V and 13 bases at J; junction bases unmatched: 4. Germline V gene data show CDR1 as DFQATT and CDR2 as SNEGSKA (reference sequence). The CDR3 DNA is TGCAGTGCTAGTGGGACAGGGGGCCGGCCCCTCCACTTT. It translates to CSASGTGGRPLHF.

V is TRBV24-1 and J is TRBJ2-3; 9 bases agree with TRBD2. CDR1 and CDR2 from the germline V gene are KGHDR and SFDVKD. V trimming: 10 bases; J trimming: 4 bases; junction bases outside the gene matches: 17. The CDR3 is made up of 17 amino acids. CDR3 DNA sequence: TGTGCCACTGCTGGGGCGGGGGGGAGGAGAGGTGCAGATACGCAGTATTTT. Translation: CATAGAGGRRGADTQYF.

The chain employs TRBV5-1 and TRBJ1-2, with a possible D match to TRBD1 (5 bases). Germline CDR1 and CDR2: SGHRS and YFSETQ. The CDR3 has 13 amino acids. Trimming left V 4 bases short and J 3 bases short, with 10 bases between. CDR3 coding DNA: TGCGCCAGCAGCCCCGGCAGGGACTATGGCTACACCTTC. Its translation: CASSPGRDYGYTF.

The chain couples TRBV11-2 to TRBJ2-5; 12 bases map to TRBD2. Germline V CDR1 and CDR2: SGHAT, FQNNGV. The CDR3 is 14 residues long. The V segment lost 5 bases and the J segment 4 bases; nucleotides outside the gene matches: 2. CDR3 in DNA: TGTGCCAGCAGCCTAGCGGGAGGGGGAGAGACCCAGTACTTC. It specifies CASSLAGGGETQYF.

V gene TRBV19 combines with J gene TRBJ1-2, with TRBD1 identical over 8 bases. Germline values: CDR1 LNHDA, CDR2 SQIVND (reference sequence). With V trimmed by 4 bases and J by 3 bases, 7 bases remained unmatched. The CDR3 is 15 residues long. CDR3 loop: CASSTGQGVDYGYTF. The CDR3 DNA is TGTGCCAGTAGTACTGGACAGGGAGTGGACTATGGCTACACCTTC.

The chain uses TRBV4-1 and TRBJ2-1, with TRBD2 matching 10 bases. The CDR3 extends over 17 amino acids. The germline V gene encodes CDR1 MGHRA and CDR2 YSYEKL. V lost 3 bases, J lost 2 bases, and 7 bases stayed unmatched. CDR3 protein: CASSHSLAGAPYNEQFF. In DNA, the CDR3 is TGCGCCAGCAGCCACTCCCTAGCGGGAGCCCCCTACAATGAGCAGTTCTTC.

This chain connects TRBV7-2 to TRBJ1-1; possibly TRBD1 for D (6 bases). V gave up 4 bases and J gave up 10 bases, with 19 bases separating them. This CDR3 comprises 14 residues. The germline CDR1 and CDR2 sequences are SGHTA and FQGNSA. In DNA, the CDR3 is TGTGCCAGCAGCTCCACGGGACCGGGACAAGGAGCTTTCTTT. Protein: CASSSTGPGQGAFF.

The chain couples TRBV5-6 to TRBJ1-2; 12 bases line up with TRBD1. This CDR3 has 14 amino acids. Germline-derived CDR1 and CDR2 are SGHDT and YYEEEE. Germline trimming cut 5 bases from V and 7 bases from J; bases unmatched to any gene: 6. For the CDR3, the DNA is TGTGCCAGCAGTCCGGGACAGGGGGCGGTTGGCTACACCTTC. It codes for CASSPGQGAVGYTF. Full variable domain (outside the CDR3, taken from reference TRBV5-6 and TRBJ1-2): DAGVTQSPTHLIKTRGQQVTLRCSPKSGHDTVSWYQQALGQGPQFIFQYYEEEERQRGNFPDRFSGHQFPNYSSELNVNALLLGDSALYLCASSPGQGAVGYTFGSGTRLTVV.

The sample holds a few counts of this clone. The V gene is TRBV19, the J gene TRBJ1-5; the D gene is possibly TRBD1 (5 bases). Germline V lookup: CDR1 LNHDA, CDR2 SQIVND (reference sequence). V dropped 3 bases and J dropped 3 bases, with 12 bases sitting between them. The CDR3 extends over 15 amino acids. The CDR3 region is CASSIWGRVNQPQHF. The DNA for the CDR3 is TGTGCCAGTAGTATTTGGGGGAGGGTCAATCAGCCCCAGCATTTT.

The chain combines TRBV6-5 with TRBJ2-5, with D tentatively TRBD1 (5 bases). Germline V gene sequence: CDR1 MNHEY, CDR2 SVGAGI. This CDR3 contains 12 residues. V was trimmed by 8 bases and J by 2 bases, leaving 9 bases between them. The CDR3 sequence is CASRWTQETQYF. CDR3 DNA: TGTGCCAGCCGATGGACACAAGAGACCCAGTACTTC.